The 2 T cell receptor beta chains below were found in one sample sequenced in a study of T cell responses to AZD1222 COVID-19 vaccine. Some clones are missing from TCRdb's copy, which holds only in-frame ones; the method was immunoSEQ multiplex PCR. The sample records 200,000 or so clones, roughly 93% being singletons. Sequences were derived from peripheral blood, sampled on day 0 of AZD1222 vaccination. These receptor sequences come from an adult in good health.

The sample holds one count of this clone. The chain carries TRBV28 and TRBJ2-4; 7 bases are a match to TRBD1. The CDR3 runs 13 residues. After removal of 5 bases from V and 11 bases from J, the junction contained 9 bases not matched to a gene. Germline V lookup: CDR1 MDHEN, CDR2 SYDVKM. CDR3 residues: CASSMVDRRVQYF. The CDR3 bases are TGTGCCAGCAGTATGGTGGACAGGCGGGTTCAGTACTTC.

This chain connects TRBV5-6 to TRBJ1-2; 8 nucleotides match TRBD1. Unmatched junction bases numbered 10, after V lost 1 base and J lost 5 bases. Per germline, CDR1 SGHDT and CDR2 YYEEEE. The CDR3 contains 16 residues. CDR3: CASSLNVWTGPYGYTF. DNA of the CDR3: TGTGCCAGCAGCTTGAACGTTTGGACAGGGCCTTATGGCTACACCTTC.